The 21 T cell receptor beta chains presented below share a single source sample, sequenced in a study of T cells in Graves' hyperthyroidism and ophthalmopathy. It was RNA transcripts that yielded the amplified TCR beta CDR3 regions. A set of HTBI primers served as the primers for a first-round RT-PCR of the TCR CDR3. MiXCR, run by TCRdb on the multiplex PCR reads, gives a single entry per CDR3 protein. The sample comprises roughly 600,000 distinct CDR3 sequences, about 15% of which are singletons, and around 12% rests with the top ten. The material sequenced was blood. Every receptor here comes from a woman aged 45-60 years with Graves' ophthalmopathy.

This clonotype was recorded at least ten times. The gene calls are TRBV20-1 and TRBJ1-1; perhaps TRBD1 as D (5 bases). The V end was cut by 6 bases, the J end by 3 bases, with 14 bases between. This CDR3 spans 13 amino acids. The germline V gene encodes CDR1 DFQATT and CDR2 SNEGSKA (reference sequence). This CDR3 reads CSAQAGRDTEAFF. The DNA of the CDR3 is TGCAGTGCCCAGGCAGGGCGGGACACTGAAGCTTTCTTT.

This clonotype was detected ten times or more. This rearrangement joins TRBV20-1 to TRBJ2-1; 12 positions agree with TRBD2. The CDR3 totals 15 residues. After removal of 6 bases from V and 4 bases from J, the junction contained 7 bases not matched to a gene. Germline V gene sequence: CDR1 DFQATT, CDR2 SNEGSKA (reference sequence). CDR3 protein: CSANEGLAGYNEQFF. In DNA, the CDR3 is TGCAGTGCAAACGAAGGACTAGCGGGATACAATGAGCAGTTCTTC.

This clonotype was seen ten or more times. The rearrangement links TRBV7-6 to TRBJ1-5; D not certain. This CDR3 is built from 13 residues. Germline V CDR1 and CDR2: SGHVS, FNYEAQ. V was shortened by 3 bases and J by 5 bases, with 8 bases between the two germline ends. CDR3 nucleotide sequence: TGTGCCAGCAGCTTTACCACGGATCAGCCCCAGCATTTT. It specifies CASSFTTDQPQHF.

The chain is built from TRBV18 and TRBJ1-1, with 8 bases aligning to TRBD1. J gave up 5 bases and V 3 bases, and 8 bases lay outside the gene matches. The germline CDR1 and CDR2 sequences are KGHSH and LQKENI. The CDR3 runs to 15 residues. CDR3 sequence (DNA): TGTGCCAGCTCACCGGCGACAGGGGAAGGAACTGAAGCTTTCTTT. Protein sequence: CASSPATGEGTEAFF.

This clonotype was counted many times. The rearrangement joins TRBV7-9 to TRBJ2-7, with D tentatively TRBD2 (6 bases). Germline CDR1 is SEHNR and CDR2 is FQNEAQ (reference sequence). Trimming left V 4 bases short and J 1 base short, with 11 bases between. CDR3 length equals 14 residues. CDR3 nucleotide sequence: TGTGCCAGCAGCTACACGGGGGATTCCTACGAGCAGTACTTC. As protein: CASSYTGDSYEQYF.

This clonotype was counted many times. An end of the junction differs from the germline gene, which may be a read error. CDR3 loop: CASSLGLAKNIQYF. CDR3 sequence (DNA): TGTGCCAGCAGCTTAGGGCTAGCCAAAAACATTCAGTACTTC. The rearrangement uses TRBV12-3 or TRBV12-4 and TRBJ2-4; D gene unclear. The CDR3 contains 14 residues.

This clonotype was seen ten or more times. V usage is TRBV9 and J usage is TRBJ2-5; 8 bases line up with TRBD2. CDR1 and CDR2 from the germline V gene are SGDLS and YYNGEE. V lost 3 bases to trimming and J lost 5 bases; unmatched junction nucleotides: 12. This CDR3 is 16 amino acids long. The CDR3 is CASSAQPGLVTETQYF. The DNA of the CDR3 is TGTGCCAGCAGCGCCCAGCCGGGACTAGTTACGGAGACCCAGTACTTC.

The chain recombines TRBV9 with TRBJ2-2; 7 bases map to TRBD1. Per germline, CDR1 SGDLS and CDR2 YYNGEE. V was clipped by 1 base and J by 4 bases; unmatched bases: 13. CDR3 size: 18 residues. In nucleotides, the CDR3 is TGTGCCAGCAGCGTAACGGACAGGCATTCGCTTGGCACCGGGGAGCTGTTTTTT. This gives the protein CASSVTDRHSLGTGELFF.

The chain joins TRBV30 to TRBJ1-2; 8 bases line up with TRBD1. The CDR3 runs 16 residues. With 0 bases clipped from V and 4 bases from J, the junction kept 10 bases outside the gene matches. The V gene's germline CDR1 is GTSNPN and CDR2 SVGIG (reference sequence). This CDR3 is CAWSVYTTGDLYGYTF. CDR3 in DNA: TGTGCCTGGAGTGTTTATACGACAGGGGATCTCTATGGCTACACCTTC. Full variable domain (outside the CDR3, taken from reference TRBV30 and TRBJ1-2): SQTIHQWPATLVQPVGSPLSLECTVEGTSNPNLYWYRQAAGRGLQLLFYSVGIGQISSEVPQNLSASRPQDRQFILSSKKLLLSDSGFYLCAWSVYTTGDLYGYTFGSGTRLTVV.

This clonotype came up many times. The CDR3 nucleotides read TGTGCCAGCAGGTATACAGCGGGGGACACTGAAGCTTTCTTT. The encoded protein is CASRYTAGDTEAFF. This chain links TRBV12-3 or TRBV12-4 with TRBJ1-1; a possible D gene is TRBD1 (5 bases). V lost 6 bases and J lost 3, with 14 bases in between. The CDR3 is 14 residues long.

This clonotype was picked up a small number of times. The chain combines TRBV20-1 with TRBJ2-7; D is possibly TRBD1 (6 bases). The CDR3 loop spans 12 amino acids. V was cut by 3 bases and J by 4 bases, with 10 bases left in between. Germline lookup yields CDR1 DFQATT and CDR2 SNEGSKA (reference sequence). The CDR3: CSASRRGYEQYF. The DNA for the CDR3 is TGCAGTGCTAGTCGCAGGGGTTACGAGCAGTACTTC.

This clonotype has a count of ten or more. The rearrangement uses TRBV28 and TRBJ1-5; D is possibly TRBD1 (6 bases). The CDR3 length is 17 residues. Trimming shortened V by 3 bases and J by 4 bases, and 19 bases separated the two germline ends. Germline CDR1 reads MDHEN; CDR2 reads SYDVKM. This CDR3 reads CASSLGKGRGPNQPQHF. The CDR3 DNA is TGTGCCAGCAGTTTGGGTAAGGGCAGGGGTCCTAATCAGCCCCAGCATTTT. Full variable domain (outside the CDR3, taken from reference TRBV28 and TRBJ1-5): DVKVTQSSRYLVKRTGEKVFLECVQDMDHENMFWYRQDPGLGLRLIYFSYDVKMKEKGDIPEGYSVSREKKERFSLILESASTNQTSMYLCASSLGKGRGPNQPQHFGDGTRLSIL.

This clonotype was detected ten times or more. This chain links TRBV18 with TRBJ2-7, with D maybe TRBD2 (6 bases). CDR1 is KGHSH, CDR2 LQKENI, per germline. Trimming stripped 3 bases from V and 7 bases from J, with 10 bases between. There are 12 residues in the CDR3. The CDR3 DNA sequence: TGTGCCAGCTCACCTAGGGCGGGGGAGCAGTACTTC. This encodes CASSPRAGEQYF.

The CDR3 DNA reads TGCGCCAGCAGGGCAGGGGAGAATGAAAAACTGTTTTTT. Protein product: CASRAGENEKLFF. This chain connects TRBV5-1 to TRBJ1-4; a weak D match, TRBD1 (6 bases). This CDR3 has 13 residues. V was shortened by 5 bases and J by 5 bases, with 10 bases between the two germline ends. Germline assignment: CDR1 SGHRS and CDR2 YFSETQ.

The genes are TRBV25-1 and TRBJ1-1; 7 bases are a match to TRBD1. The V gene's germline CDR1 is MGHDK and CDR2 SYGVNS. The CDR3 has 15 residues. Trimming at V came to 1 base and at J to 1 base, leaving 3 bases not matched to a gene. CDR3 coding DNA: TGTGCCAGCAGTGAATTAAGGGACAGGAACACTGAAGCTTTCTTT. It specifies CASSELRDRNTEAFF.

This clonotype was detected ten times or more. The chain couples TRBV9 to TRBJ2-5; D is possibly TRBD2 (5 bases). The CDR3 spans 13 residues. CDR1 SGDLS and CDR2 YYNGEE come from the germline V gene. Trimming pared 0 bases from V and 5 bases from J, leaving 8 bases between. DNA for the CDR3: TGTGCCAGCAGCGTAGGGGAGTTGGAGACCCAGTACTTC. As protein: CASSVGELETQYF.

The sample holds many counts of this clonotype. This sequence joins TRBV7-2 and TRBJ1-6; a weak D match, TRBD1 (5 bases). With 1 base removed from V and 8 bases from J, the gap between germline ends came to 15 bases. Germline lookup yields CDR1 SGHTA and CDR2 FQGNSA. This CDR3 has 16 amino acids. The CDR3 loop is CASSLVGGLIYSPLHF. CDR3 bases: TGTGCCAGCAGCTTAGTTGGGGGTTTGATTTATTCACCCCTCCACTTT.

The chain recombines TRBV13 with TRBJ2-1, with TRBD2 matching 11 bases. The V gene's germline CDR1 is PRHDT and CDR2 FYEKMQ (reference sequence). CDR3 length: 15 amino acids. J was trimmed by 7 bases and V by 6 bases; bases with no gene match: 8. The CDR3: CASSPTSGSANEQFF. CDR3 DNA: TGTGCCAGCAGTCCAACTAGCGGGAGTGCGAATGAGCAGTTCTTC.

This clonotype was counted a few times. This sequence joins TRBV2 and TRBJ1-2, with a weak D call TRBD1 (6 bases). Trimming removed 0 bases from V and 8 bases from J, with 13 bases in between. CDR1 SNHLY and CDR2 FYNNEI come from the germline V gene. The length of the CDR3 is 14 residues. CDR3 region: CASSEAGRGVGYTF. The CDR3 region has the DNA TGTGCCAGCAGTGAAGCGGGCAGGGGCGTCGGCTACACCTTC. The full variable domain, completed using reference TRBV2 and TRBJ1-2, is EPEVTQTPSHQVTQMGQEVILRCVPISNHLYFYWYRQILGQKVEFLVSFYNNEISEKSEIFDDQFSVERPDGSNFTLKIRSTKLEDSAMYFCASSEAGRGVGYTFGSGTRLTVV.

The chain recombines TRBV5-1 with TRBJ1-1, with D possibly TRBD1 on 5 matching bases. V was shortened by 5 bases and J by 7 bases, with 12 bases between the two germline ends. The CDR3 spans 12 residues. Germline V CDR1 and CDR2: SGHRS, YFSETQ. The CDR3 here is CASRPDGGEAFF. The CDR3 DNA sequence: TGCGCCAGCAGGCCTGACGGGGGTGAAGCTTTCTTT.

The chain combines TRBV7-2 with TRBJ2-1; 11 bases fit TRBD2. The junction had 10 bases not matched to a gene; V was cut back by 5 bases and J by 7 bases. Germline V gene data show CDR1 as SGHTA and CDR2 as FQGNSA. This CDR3 is built from 16 residues. The CDR3 here is CASSPTSGSLTNEQFF. In DNA, the CDR3 is TGTGCCAGCAGCCCCACTAGCGGGAGTCTTACAAATGAGCAGTTCTTC. Together with reference TRBV7-2 and TRBJ2-1, the CDR3 gives the full variable domain: GAGVSQSPSNKVTEKGKDVELRCDPISGHTALYWYRQSLGQGLEFLIYFQGNSAPDKSGLPSDRFSAERTGGSVSTLTIQRTQQEDSAVYLCASSPTSGSLTNEQFFGPGTRLTVL.